The 15 T cell receptor beta chains reported below all come from one sample, sequenced in a study of T cell responses to AZD1222 COVID-19 vaccine. TCRdb's copy holds only in-frame clones and misses some; the assay was immunoSEQ multiplex PCR. The table records about 110,000 clones, more than 70% of them present only once. Material: peripheral blood, obtained on day 0 of MenACWY control vaccination. These receptors all stem from an adult in good health.

The genes are TRBV28 and TRBJ1-2; D call uncertain. This CDR3 is 15 amino acids long. The germline CDR1 and CDR2 sequences are MDHEN and SYDVKM. Trimming shortened V by 3 bases and J by 3 bases, and 14 bases separated the two germline ends. CDR3 bases: TGTGCCAGCAGTTTGGCAGACGCTCGGGACTATGGCTACACCTTC. The encoded protein is CASSLADARDYGYTF.

This clone was recorded once. This sequence joins TRBV5-5 and TRBJ2-7, with D possibly being TRBD1 or TRBD2 (5 bases each). Deletions cut 4 bases from V and 3 bases from J, with 8 bases between. The CDR3 consists of 12 residues. The germline V gene has CDR1 SGHKS and CDR2 YYEKEE (reference sequence). The CDR3 DNA is TGTGCCAGCAGCGGGACCGGCTACGAGCAGTACTTC. Translating it yields CASSGTGYEQYF.

The chain is built from TRBV10-1 and TRBJ2-3; D possibly corresponds to TRBD2 (7 bases). The germline V gene encodes CDR1 WNHNN and CDR2 SYGVQD (reference sequence). Trimming left V 5 bases short and J 4 bases short, with 16 bases between. This CDR3 region has 15 residues. The CDR3 sequence: CASSLSAGAADTQYF. The CDR3 bases are TGCGCCAGCAGTCTCTCGGCGGGGGCGGCAGATACGCAGTATTTT.

CDR3 bases: TGCGCCAGCAGCCAAGATAGTATAGTTAGGGGCGGTTATGCCCAGGGGCAGTTCTTC. Amino acid sequence: CASSQDSIVRGGYAQGQFF. The chain recombines TRBV4-3 with TRBJ2-1, with D perhaps matching TRBD1 (5 bases). The CDR3 sequence is 19 residues long. Trimming removed 0 bases from V and 12 bases from J, with 30 bases in between. Germline V gene sequence: CDR1 LGHNA, CDR2 YSLEER.

The chain carries TRBV15 and TRBJ2-7, with D perhaps TRBD1 (5 bases). The length of the CDR3 is 15 residues. Germline CDR1 LNHNV, CDR2 YYDKDF (reference sequence). Between the trimmed V and J ends, which lost 0 bases and 2 bases, there was a span of 11 bases. CDR3 coding DNA: TGTGCCACCAGCAGAGATAATGACAGAGCCTACGAGCAGTACTTC. Encoded protein: CATSRDNDRAYEQYF. Using reference TRBV15 and TRBJ2-7 for the parts outside the CDR3, the full variable domain is DAMVIQNPRYQVTQFGKPVTLSCSQTLNHNVMYWYQQKSSQAPKLLFHYYDKDFNNEADTPDNFQSRRPNTSFCFLDIRSPGLGDTAMYLCATSRDNDRAYEQYFGPGTRLTVT.

The gene calls are TRBV2 and TRBJ2-5; D is possibly TRBD1 (5 bases). Trimming left V 0 bases short and J 5 bases short, with 16 bases between. The CDR3 loop spans 16 amino acids. CDR1 and CDR2 from the germline V gene are SNHLY and FYNNEI. CDR3 DNA sequence: TGTGCCAGCAGTGAAGCGAGTATTTCCAGGGTGGAGACCCAGTACTTC. This translates into CASSEASISRVETQYF. Based on the CDR3 plus reference TRBV2 and TRBJ2-5, the full variable domain is EPEVTQTPSHQVTQMGQEVILRCVPISNHLYFYWYRQILGQKVEFLVSFYNNEISEKSEIFDDQFSVERPDGSNFTLKIRSTKLEDSAMYFCASSEASISRVETQYFGPGTRLLVL.

The chain combines TRBV12-3 or TRBV12-4 with TRBJ2-7; D may be TRBD2 (5 bases). Trimming removed 5 bases at V and 3 bases at J, with 5 bases between. The CDR3 is 11 amino acids. The DNA for the CDR3 is TGTGCCAGCAGTGCGGGCTACGAGCAGTACTTC. Translation: CASSAGYEQYF.

This chain connects TRBV10-1 to TRBJ1-3; D call uncertain. V was trimmed by 7 bases and J by 4 bases, leaving 11 bases between them. The CDR3 length is 13 residues. Germline lookup yields CDR1 WNHNN and CDR2 SYGVQD (reference sequence). The CDR3, as DNA: TGCGCCAGCACCCCGGGGTTGGGAAACACCATATATTTT. It translates to CASTPGLGNTIYF.

CDR3 region: CASSLSFQGSPHLNQETQYF. CDR3 sequence (DNA): TGTGCCAGCAGTTTATCTTTTCAGGGGTCGCCCCACCTAAACCAAGAGACCCAGTACTTC. J is TRBJ2-5 and V is TRBV28, with D perhaps TRBD1 (6 bases). Trimming took off 1 base at V and 0 bases at J, with 24 bases between the two ends. This CDR3 contains 20 residues. Germline assignment: CDR1 MDHEN and CDR2 SYDVKM.

This clone was found once. V usage is TRBV2 and J usage is TRBJ2-7; D remains unclear. The V gene's germline CDR1 is SNHLY and CDR2 FYNNEI. This CDR3 is 13 amino acids long. The V end lost 2 bases, the J end lost 2 bases, and 7 bases lay between the germline ends. CDR3 protein: CASSELIAYEQYF. In DNA, the CDR3 is TGTGCCAGCAGTGAACTTATAGCCTACGAGCAGTACTTC.

This chain joins TRBV29-1 and TRBJ1-2; 7 bases align to TRBD1. The trim removed 6 bases at V and 3 bases at J, leaving 7 bases unmatched. Per germline, CDR1 SQVTM and CDR2 ANQGSEA. The CDR3 spans 13 residues. The CDR3 DNA follows: TGCAGCGTGTGGGACAGCTATCACTATGGCTACACCTTC. Its protein product is CSVWDSYHYGYTF.

The genes are TRBV6-5 and TRBJ1-1; D possibly corresponds to TRBD1 (5 bases). The CDR3 is 15 amino acids. CDR1 and CDR2 (germline): MNHEY, SVGAGI. V was cut by 5 bases and J by 4 bases, with 17 bases left in between. The CDR3: CASSRSRLGGTEAFF. The DNA of the CDR3 is TGTGCCAGCAGTCGCTCTAGGTTGGGGGGCACTGAAGCTTTCTTT.

This clone was counted once. The J gene is TRBJ2-3, the V gene TRBV7-3, with D unclear. CDR1 and CDR2 (germline): SGHTA, FQGTGA. The CDR3 totals 15 residues. V gave up 6 bases and J gave up 2 bases, with 15 bases separating them. CDR3 region: CASSSQGVHTDTQYF. In DNA form, the CDR3 reads TGTGCCAGCAGTTCCCAAGGTGTCCACACAGATACGCAGTATTTT.

The chain is built from TRBV2 and TRBJ1-2; D remains unclear. V lost 6 bases and J lost 4, with 12 bases in between. The CDR3 is 13 residues long. CDR1 SNHLY and CDR2 FYNNEI come from the germline V gene. Here the CDR3 DNA reads TGTGCCAGCAGCCCGGGAGTTTTCTATGGCTACACCTTC. Translated, it gives CASSPGVFYGYTF. Combining the CDR3 with reference TRBV2 and TRBJ1-2 gives the whole variable domain EPEVTQTPSHQVTQMGQEVILRCVPISNHLYFYWYRQILGQKVEFLVSFYNNEISEKSEIFDDQFSVERPDGSNFTLKIRSTKLEDSAMYFCASSPGVFYGYTFGSGTRLTVV.

This rearrangement joins TRBV5-6 to TRBJ2-7; TRBD1 matches 7 bases. V lost 6 bases, J lost 5 bases, and 11 bases stayed unmatched. The CDR3 runs 14 residues. The germline V gene has CDR1 SGHDT and CDR2 YYEEEE. In DNA form, the CDR3 reads TGTGCCAGCACCAAGAAGGGACAGTACCACGAGCAGTACTTC. Its translation: CASTKKGQYHEQYF.